This T cell receptor (beta chain) was captured by sequencing in a study of blood T cell repertoires in COVID-19. Study details: Acute and convalescent COVID-19 samples came from the United States, Italy and Spain. T cells, B-cell-depleted T cells, or PBMCs supplied cDNA or gDNA.

In the original analysis: Scientists estimated how many nucleated cells there were by amplifying reference gene primers. Using immunoSEQ multiplex PCR, the repertoire was profiled, and TCRdb retains in-frame clones only, with some absent. V and J calls and clone size are copied from that table; D and trimming were computed from the DNA. The sample carries roughly 47,000 clones, 70% to 90% recorded once. The CDR3 extends over 16 amino acids. The ends lost 1 base at V and 5 bases at J; junction bases unmatched: 7. Germline V CDR1 and CDR2: LGHNA, YSLEER. Specimen: peripheral blood. The gene calls are TRBV4-3 and TRBJ1-4, with 7 bases fitting TRBD1. The sequence derives from a man in his 70s with active COVID-19. In DNA, the CDR3 is TGCGCCAGCAGCCAAGCCCCCGGGACAGAAAATGAAAAACTGTTTTTT. Translation gives CASSQAPGTENEKLFF.